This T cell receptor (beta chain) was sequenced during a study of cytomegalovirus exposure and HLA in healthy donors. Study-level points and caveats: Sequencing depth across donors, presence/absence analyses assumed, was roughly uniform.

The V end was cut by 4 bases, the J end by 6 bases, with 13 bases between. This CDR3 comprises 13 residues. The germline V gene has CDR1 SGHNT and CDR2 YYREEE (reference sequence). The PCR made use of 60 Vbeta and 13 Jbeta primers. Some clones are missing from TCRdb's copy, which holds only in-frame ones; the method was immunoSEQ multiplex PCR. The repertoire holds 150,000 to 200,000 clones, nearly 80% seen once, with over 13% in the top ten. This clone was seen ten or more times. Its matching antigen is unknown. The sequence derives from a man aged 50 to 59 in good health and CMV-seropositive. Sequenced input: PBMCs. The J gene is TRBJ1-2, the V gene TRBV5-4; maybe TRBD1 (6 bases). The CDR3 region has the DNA TGTGCCAGCAGCATCGCAGGGGTAGATGGCTACACCTTC. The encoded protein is CASSIAGVDGYTF.